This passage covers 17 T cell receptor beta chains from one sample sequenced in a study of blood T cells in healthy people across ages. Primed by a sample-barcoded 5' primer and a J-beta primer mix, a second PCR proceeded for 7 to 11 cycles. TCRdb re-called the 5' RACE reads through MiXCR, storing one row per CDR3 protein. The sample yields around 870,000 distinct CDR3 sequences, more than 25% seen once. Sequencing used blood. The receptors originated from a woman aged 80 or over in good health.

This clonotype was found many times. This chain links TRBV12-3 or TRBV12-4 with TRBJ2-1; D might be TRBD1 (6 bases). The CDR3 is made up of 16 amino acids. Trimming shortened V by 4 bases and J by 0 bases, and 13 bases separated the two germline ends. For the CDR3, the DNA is TGTGCCAGCAGTTACTACAGGGCCCTCTCCTACAATGAGCAGTTCTTC. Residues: CASSYYRALSYNEQFF.

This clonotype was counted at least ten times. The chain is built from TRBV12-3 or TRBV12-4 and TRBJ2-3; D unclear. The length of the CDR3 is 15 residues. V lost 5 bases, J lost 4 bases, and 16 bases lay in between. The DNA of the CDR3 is TGTGCCAGCAGTAAGTCGGGTCCCTCGGCAGATACGCAGTATTTT. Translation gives CASSKSGPSADTQYF.

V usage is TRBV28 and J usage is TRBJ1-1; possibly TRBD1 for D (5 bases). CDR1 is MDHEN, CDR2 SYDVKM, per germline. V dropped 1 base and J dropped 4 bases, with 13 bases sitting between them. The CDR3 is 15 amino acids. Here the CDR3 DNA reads TGTGCCAGCAGTTTATTGGGGCTGTCGAGCACTGAAGCTTTCTTT. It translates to CASSLLGLSSTEAFF.

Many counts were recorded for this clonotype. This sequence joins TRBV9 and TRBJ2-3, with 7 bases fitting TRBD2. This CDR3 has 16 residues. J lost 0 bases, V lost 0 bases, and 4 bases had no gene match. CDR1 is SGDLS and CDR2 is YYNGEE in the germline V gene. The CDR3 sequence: CASSVGASGSTDTQYF. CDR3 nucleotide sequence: TGTGCCAGCAGCGTAGGGGCTAGCGGTAGCACAGATACGCAGTATTTT. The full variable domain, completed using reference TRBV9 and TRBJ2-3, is DSGVTQTPKHLITATGQRVTLRCSPRSGDLSVYWYQQSLDQGLQFLIQYYNGEERAKGNILERFSAQQFPDLHSELNLSSLELGDSALYFCASSVGASGSTDTQYFGPGTRLTVL.

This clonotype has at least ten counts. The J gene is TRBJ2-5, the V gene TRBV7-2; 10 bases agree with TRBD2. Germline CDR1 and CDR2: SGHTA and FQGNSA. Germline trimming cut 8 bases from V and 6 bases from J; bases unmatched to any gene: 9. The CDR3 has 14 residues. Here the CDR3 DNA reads TGTGCCAGCTCCAGCAGCGGGGGGGCAAAGACCCAGTACTTC. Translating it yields CASSSSGGAKTQYF.

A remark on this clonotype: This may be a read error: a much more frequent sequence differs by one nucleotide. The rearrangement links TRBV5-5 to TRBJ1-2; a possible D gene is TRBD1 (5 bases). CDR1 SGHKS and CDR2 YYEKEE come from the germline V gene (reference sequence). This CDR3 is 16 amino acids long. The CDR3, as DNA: TGTGTCAGCAGCCCGGGTTTCCGGTCCGGGGGCTATGGCTACACCTTC. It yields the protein CVSSPGFRSGGYGYTF.

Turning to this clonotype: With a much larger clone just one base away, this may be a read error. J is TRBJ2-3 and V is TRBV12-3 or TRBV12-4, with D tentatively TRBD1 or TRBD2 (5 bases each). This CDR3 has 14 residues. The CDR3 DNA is TGTGCCGGCAGTTCCCCGGGACGGGCGGATACGCAGTATTTT. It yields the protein CAGSSPGRADTQYF.

CDR3 nucleotides: TGTGCCAGCAGCCTTAGCGGGGGGTCTTCTAGCACAGATACGCAGTATTTT. It is translated as CASSLSGGSSSTDTQYF. V is TRBV7-2 and J is TRBJ2-3, with TRBD2 matching over 10 bases. The CDR3 is made up of 17 amino acids. Germline V gene data show CDR1 as SGHTA and CDR2 as FQGNSA. Trimming at V came to 5 bases and at J to 0 bases, leaving 8 bases not matched to a gene. The variable domain in full, with the rest retrieved from reference TRBV7-2 and TRBJ2-3, is GAGVSQSPSNKVTEKGKDVELRCDPISGHTALYWYRQSLGQGLEFLIYFQGNSAPDKSGLPSDRFSAERTGGSVSTLTIQRTQQEDSAVYLCASSLSGGSSSTDTQYFGPGTRLTVL.

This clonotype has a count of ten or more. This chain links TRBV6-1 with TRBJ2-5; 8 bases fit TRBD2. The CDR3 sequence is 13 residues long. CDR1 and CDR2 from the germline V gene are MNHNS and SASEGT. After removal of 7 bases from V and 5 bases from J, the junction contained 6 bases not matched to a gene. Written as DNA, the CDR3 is TGTGCCAGCACACGGGGGGGAGGGGAGACCCAGTACTTC. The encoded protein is CASTRGGGETQYF.

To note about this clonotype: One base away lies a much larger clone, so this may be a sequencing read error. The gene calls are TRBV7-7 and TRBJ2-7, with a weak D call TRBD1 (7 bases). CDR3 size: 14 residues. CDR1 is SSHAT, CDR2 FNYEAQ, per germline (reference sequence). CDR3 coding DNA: TGTGCTAGCAGCTTAGGCAGGGGGGACAATGAGCAGTACTTC. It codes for CASSLGRGDNEQYF.

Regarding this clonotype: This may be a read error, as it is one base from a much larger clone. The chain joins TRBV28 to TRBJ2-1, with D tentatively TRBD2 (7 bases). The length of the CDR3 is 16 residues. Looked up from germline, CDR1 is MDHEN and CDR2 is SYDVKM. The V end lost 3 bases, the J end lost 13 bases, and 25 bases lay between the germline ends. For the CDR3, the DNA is TGTGCCAGCAGTTTCTTCAACGGGGGGACATCCGAGACCCAGTTCTTC. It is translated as CASSFFNGGTSETQFF.

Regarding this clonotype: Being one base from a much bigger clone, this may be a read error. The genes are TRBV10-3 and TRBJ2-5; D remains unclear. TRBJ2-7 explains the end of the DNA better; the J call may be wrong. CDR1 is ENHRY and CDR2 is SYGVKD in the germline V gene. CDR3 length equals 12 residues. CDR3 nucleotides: TGTACCATCAGCTACGGAAGCGCCGAGCAGTACTTC. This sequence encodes CTISYGSAEQYF.

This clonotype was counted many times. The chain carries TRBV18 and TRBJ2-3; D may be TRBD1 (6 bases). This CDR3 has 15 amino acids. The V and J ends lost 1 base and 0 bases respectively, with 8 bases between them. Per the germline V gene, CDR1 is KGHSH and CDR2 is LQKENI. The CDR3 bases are TGTGCCAGCTCACCACGACAGGCGAGCACAGATACGCAGTATTTT. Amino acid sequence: CASSPRQASTDTQYF.

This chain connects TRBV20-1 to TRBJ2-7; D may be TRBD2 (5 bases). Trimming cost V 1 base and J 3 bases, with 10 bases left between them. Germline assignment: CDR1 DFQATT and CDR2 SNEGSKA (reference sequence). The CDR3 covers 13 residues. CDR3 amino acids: CSARGGRDYEQYF. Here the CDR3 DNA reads TGCAGTGCTAGAGGCGGACGGGACTACGAGCAGTACTTC.

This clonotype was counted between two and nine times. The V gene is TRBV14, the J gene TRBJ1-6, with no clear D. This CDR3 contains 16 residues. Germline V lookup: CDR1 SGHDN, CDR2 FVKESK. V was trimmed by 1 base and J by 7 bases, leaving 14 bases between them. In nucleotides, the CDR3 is TGTGCCAGCAGCCAAGGAATCCGGGTGACGAATTCACCCCTCCACTTT. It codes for CASSQGIRVTNSPLHF.

DNA for the CDR3: TGCAGTGCTAGAGATAAAATAGTGGGGGCCAACACCGGGGAGCTGTTTTTT. Translating it yields CSARDKIVGANTGELFF. The chain joins TRBV20-1 to TRBJ2-2; D is perhaps TRBD1 (6 bases). V lost 0 bases and J lost 2, with 16 bases in between. The germline V gene has CDR1 DFQATT and CDR2 SNEGSKA (reference sequence). This CDR3 has 17 amino acids.

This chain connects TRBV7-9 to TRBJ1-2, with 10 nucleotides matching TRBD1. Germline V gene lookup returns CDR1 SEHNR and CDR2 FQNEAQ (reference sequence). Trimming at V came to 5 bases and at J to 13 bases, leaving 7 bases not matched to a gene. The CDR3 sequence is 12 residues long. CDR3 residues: CASSALDRGRTF. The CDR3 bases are TGTGCCAGCAGCGCCCTCGACAGGGGGCGCACCTTC.